Listed here is a single T cell receptor beta chain. The record originates from a study of blood T cell repertoires in COVID-19. On the study more broadly: The United States, Italy and Spain supplied acute and convalescent COVID-19 samples. T cells, B-cell-depleted T cells, or PBMCs supplied cDNA or gDNA.

Methods used by the authors: Researchers report that nucleated cell counts were estimated from reference gene primer amplification. The data were produced by immunoSEQ multiplex PCR, yet TCRdb's version contains in-frame clones alone and is incomplete. The V and J calls and clone size come from that table; D and trimming were worked out from the DNA. Altogether 60,000 to 70,000 clones are present, approximately 90% being singletons, with the ten largest covering 1.2%. Sequenced sample: peripheral blood. The clonotype originates from a woman aged 55-70 years with acute or convalescent COVID-19.

CDR3 amino acids: CASSLPRRGRRGGYTF. CDR3 nucleotide sequence: TGTGCCAGCAGCTTACCTCGGAGGGGGCGCAGGGGAGGCTACACCTTC. V and J are TRBV11-2 and TRBJ1-2, with 7 nucleotides matching TRBD1. The CDR3 is 16 amino acids. V shed 2 bases, J shed 8 bases, and the junction held 14 bases outside the gene matches. Germline assignment: CDR1 SGHAT and CDR2 FQNNGV.